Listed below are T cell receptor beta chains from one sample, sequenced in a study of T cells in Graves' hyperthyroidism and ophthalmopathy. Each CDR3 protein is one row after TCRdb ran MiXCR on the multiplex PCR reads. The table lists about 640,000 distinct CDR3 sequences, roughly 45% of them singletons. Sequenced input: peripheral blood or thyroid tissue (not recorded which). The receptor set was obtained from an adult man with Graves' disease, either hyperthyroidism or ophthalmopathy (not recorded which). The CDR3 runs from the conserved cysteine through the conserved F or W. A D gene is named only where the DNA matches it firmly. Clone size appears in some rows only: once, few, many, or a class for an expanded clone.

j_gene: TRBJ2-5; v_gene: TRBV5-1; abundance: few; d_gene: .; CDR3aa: CASSPDGRVGTQYF; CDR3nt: TGCGCCAGCAGCCCGGATGGGAGAGTCGGGACCCAGTACTTC
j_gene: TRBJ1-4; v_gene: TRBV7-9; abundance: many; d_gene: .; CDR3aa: CASSQSRADEKLFF; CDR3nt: TGTGCCAGCAGTCAAAGCAGGGCTGATGAAAAACTGTTTTTT
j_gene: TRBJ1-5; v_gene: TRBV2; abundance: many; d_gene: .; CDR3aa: CASSGGLNQPQHF; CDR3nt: TGTGCCAGCAGTGGTGGTCTCAATCAGCCCCAGCATTTT
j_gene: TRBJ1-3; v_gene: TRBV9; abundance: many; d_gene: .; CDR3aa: CASSRTVTSGNTIYF; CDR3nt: TGTGCCAGCAGCCGAACAGTGACCTCTGGAAACACCATATATTTT
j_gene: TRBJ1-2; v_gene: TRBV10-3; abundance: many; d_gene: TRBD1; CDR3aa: CAISPGTANYGYTF; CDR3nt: TGTGCCATCAGTCCCGGGACAGCTAACTATGGCTACACCTTC
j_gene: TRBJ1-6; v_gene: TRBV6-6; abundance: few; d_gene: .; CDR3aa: CASSLDTGYNSPLHF; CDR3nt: TGTGCCAGCAGCCTAGACACGGGATATAATTCACCCCTCCACTTT
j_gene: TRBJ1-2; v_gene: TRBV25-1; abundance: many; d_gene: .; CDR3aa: CASSTAIAYGYTF; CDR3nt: TGTGCCAGCAGTACGGCCATTGCCTATGGCTACACCTTC
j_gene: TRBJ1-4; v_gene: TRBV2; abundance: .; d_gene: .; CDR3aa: CASSYSGLEKLFF; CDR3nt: TGTGCCAGCAGTTATTCTGGGTTGGAAAAACTGTTTTTT
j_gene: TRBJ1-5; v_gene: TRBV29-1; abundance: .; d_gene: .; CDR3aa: CSVAGRGNNQPQHF; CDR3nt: TGCAGCGTTGCAGGCAGGGGCAACAATCAGCCCCAGCATTTT
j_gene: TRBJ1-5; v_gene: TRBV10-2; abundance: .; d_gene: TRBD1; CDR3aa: CASSETAGGPQPQHF; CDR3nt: TGCGCCAGCAGTGAGACGGCAGGGGGCCCTCAGCCCCAGCATTTT
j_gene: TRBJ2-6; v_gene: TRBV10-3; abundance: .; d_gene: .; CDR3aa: CAISGTTGAGANVLTF; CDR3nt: TGTGCCATCAGTGGGACTACAGGGGCTGGGGCCAACGTCCTGACTTTC
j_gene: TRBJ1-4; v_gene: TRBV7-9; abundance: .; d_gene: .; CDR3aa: CASSNTSVTNEKLFF; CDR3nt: TGTGCCAGCAGCAATACTAGCGTAACTAATGAAAAACTGTTTTTT
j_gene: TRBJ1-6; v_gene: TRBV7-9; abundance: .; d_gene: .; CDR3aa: CASSQDTLRSSYNSPLHF; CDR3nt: TGTGCCAGCTCGCAGGACACCCTAAGGAGCTCCTATAATTCACCCCTCCACTTT
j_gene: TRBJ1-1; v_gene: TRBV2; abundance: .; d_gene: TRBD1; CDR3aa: CASSEDRGLVTEAFF; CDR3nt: TGTGCCAGCAGTGAAGACAGGGGGCTCGTCACTGAAGCTTTCTTT
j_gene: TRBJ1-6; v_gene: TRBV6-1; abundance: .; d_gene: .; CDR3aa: CASSLGRTDGSLHF; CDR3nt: TGTGCCAGCAGCTTAGGACGTACCGACGGATCCCTCCACTTT
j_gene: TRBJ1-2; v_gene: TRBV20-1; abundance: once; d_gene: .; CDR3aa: CSASPEDRNYGYTF; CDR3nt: TGCAGTGCTAGTCCCGAGGACAGAAACTATGGCTACACCTTC
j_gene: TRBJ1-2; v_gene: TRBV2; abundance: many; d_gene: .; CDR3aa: CASSLVQGLGSGYTF; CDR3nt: TGTGCCAGCAGTCTGGTCCAGGGACTAGGGAGTGGCTACACCTTC
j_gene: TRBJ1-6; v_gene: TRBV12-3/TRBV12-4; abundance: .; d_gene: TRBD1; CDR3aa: CASNTGGGQPLHF; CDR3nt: TGTGCCAGCAATACAGGGGGAGGTCAGCCCCTCCACTTT
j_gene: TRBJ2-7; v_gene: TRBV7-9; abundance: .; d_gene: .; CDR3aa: CASSYSPDSYEQYF; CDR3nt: TGTGCCAGCAGTTACTCCCCAGATTCCTACGAGCAGTACTTC
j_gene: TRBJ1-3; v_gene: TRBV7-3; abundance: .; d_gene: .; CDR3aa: CASSPGVGISGNTIYF; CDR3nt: TGTGCTAGCAGCCCGGGGGTGGGCATCTCTGGAAACACCATATATTTT
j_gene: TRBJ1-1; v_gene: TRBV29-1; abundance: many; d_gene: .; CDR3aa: CSVEELANTEAFF; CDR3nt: TGCAGCGTTGAAGAATTGGCGAACACTGAAGCTTTCTTT
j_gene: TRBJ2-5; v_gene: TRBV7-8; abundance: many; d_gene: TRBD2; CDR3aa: CASSMTSGRTETQYF; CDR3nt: TGTGCCAGCAGCATGACTAGCGGGAGAACAGAGACCCAGTACTTC
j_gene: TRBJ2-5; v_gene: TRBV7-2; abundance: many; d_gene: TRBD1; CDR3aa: CASSLTGVRGQETQYF; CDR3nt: TGTGCCAGCAGCCTGACAGGGGTTCGGGGCCAAGAGACCCAGTACTTC
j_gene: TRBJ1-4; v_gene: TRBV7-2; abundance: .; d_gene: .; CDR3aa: CASSEYGARINEKLFF; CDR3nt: TGTGCCAGCAGTGAATATGGGGCCAGAATAAATGAAAAACTGTTTTTT
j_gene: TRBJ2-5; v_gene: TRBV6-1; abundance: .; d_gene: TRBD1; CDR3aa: CASSEGITGGTLRETQYF; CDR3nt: TGTGCCAGCAGTGAAGGCATCACAGGGGGTACTCTTCGAGAGACCCAGTACTTC
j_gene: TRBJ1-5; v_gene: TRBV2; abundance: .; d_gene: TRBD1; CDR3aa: CASSVGTGISNQPQHF; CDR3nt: TGTGCCAGCAGCGTAGGGACAGGGATTAGCAATCAGCCCCAGCATTTT
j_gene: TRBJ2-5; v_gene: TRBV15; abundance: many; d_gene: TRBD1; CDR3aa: CATSRDPGQKQETQYF; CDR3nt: TGTGCCACCAGCAGAGACCCGGGACAGAAGCAAGAGACCCAGTACTTC
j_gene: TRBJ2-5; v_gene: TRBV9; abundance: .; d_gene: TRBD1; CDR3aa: CASSVDGTTGGVETQYF; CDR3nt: TGTGCCAGCAGCGTAGACGGGACCACAGGGGGCGTCGAGACCCAGTACTTC